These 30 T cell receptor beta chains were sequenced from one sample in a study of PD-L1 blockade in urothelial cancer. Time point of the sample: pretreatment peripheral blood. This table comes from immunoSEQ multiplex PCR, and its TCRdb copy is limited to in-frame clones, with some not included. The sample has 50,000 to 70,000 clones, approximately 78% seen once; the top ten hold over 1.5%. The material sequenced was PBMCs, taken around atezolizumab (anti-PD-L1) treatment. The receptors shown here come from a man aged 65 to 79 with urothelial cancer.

The CDR3, as DNA: TGTGCCAGCAGCTCCCCTCAGGACAGTTACACCGGGGAGCTGTTTTTT. Translation gives CASSSPQDSYTGELFF. The chain joins TRBV9 to TRBJ2-2; tentatively, D is TRBD1 (6 bases). Trimming removed 4 bases at V and 3 bases at J, with 16 bases between. The CDR3 totals 16 residues. CDR1 SGDLS and CDR2 YYNGEE come from the germline V gene.

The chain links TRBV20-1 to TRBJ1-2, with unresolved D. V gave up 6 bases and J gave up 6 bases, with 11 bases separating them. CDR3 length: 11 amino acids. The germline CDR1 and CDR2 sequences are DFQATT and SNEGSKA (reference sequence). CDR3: CSARTLDGYTF. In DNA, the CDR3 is TGCAGTGCGAGAACATTGGATGGCTACACCTTC.

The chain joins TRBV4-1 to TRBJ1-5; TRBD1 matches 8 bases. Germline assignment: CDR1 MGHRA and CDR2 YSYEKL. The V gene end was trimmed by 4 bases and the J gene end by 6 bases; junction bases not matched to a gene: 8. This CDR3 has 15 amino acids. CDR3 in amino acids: CASSPGQGRIQPQHF. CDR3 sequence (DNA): TGCGCCAGCAGCCCAGGACAGGGTAGGATTCAGCCCCAGCATTTT.

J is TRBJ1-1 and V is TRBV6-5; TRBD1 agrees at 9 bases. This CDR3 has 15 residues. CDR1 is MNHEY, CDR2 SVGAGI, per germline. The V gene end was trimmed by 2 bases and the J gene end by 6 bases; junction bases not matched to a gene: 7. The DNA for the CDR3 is TGTGCCAGCAGTTACCTCGGGGACAGGGTGGCTGAAGCTTTCTTT. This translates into CASSYLGDRVAEAFF.

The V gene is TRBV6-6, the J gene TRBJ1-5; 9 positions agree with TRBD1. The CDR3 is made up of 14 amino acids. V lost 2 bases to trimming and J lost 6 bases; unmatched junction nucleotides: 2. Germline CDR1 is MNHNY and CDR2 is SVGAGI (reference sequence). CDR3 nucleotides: TGTGCCAGCAGTTACGACAGGGGGTTTCAGCCCCAGCATTTT. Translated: CASSYDRGFQPQHF.

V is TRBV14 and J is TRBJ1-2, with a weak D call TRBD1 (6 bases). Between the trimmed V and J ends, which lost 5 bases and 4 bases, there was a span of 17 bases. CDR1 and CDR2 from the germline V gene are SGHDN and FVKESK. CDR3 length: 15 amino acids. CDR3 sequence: CASSTGRGGGYGYTF. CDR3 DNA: TGTGCCAGCAGCACAGGCAGGGGTGGAGGCTATGGCTACACCTTC.

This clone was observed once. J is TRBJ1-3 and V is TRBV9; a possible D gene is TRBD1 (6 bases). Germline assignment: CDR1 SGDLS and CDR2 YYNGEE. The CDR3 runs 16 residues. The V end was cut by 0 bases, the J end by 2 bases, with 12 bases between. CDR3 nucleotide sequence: TGTGCCAGCAGCGTAGGCCGGACAGTGACTGGAAACACCATATATTTT. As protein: CASSVGRTVTGNTIYF.

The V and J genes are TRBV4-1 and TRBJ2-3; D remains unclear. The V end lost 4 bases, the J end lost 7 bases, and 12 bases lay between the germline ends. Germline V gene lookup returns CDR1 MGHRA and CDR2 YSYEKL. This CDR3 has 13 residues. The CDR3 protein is CASSPQAPHTQYF. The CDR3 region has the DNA TGCGCCAGCAGCCCTCAGGCCCCGCATACGCAGTATTTT.

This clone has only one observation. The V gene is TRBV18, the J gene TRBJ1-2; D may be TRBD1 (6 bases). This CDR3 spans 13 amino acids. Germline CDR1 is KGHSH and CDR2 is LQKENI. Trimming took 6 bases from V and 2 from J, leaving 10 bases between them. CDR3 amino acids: CASSPDRNYGYTF. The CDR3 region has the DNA TGTGCCAGCTCCCCTGACAGGAACTATGGCTACACCTTC.

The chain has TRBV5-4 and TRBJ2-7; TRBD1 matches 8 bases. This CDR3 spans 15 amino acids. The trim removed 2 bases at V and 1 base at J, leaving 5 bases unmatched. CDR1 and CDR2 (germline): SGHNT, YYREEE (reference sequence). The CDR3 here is CASSFDRGLSYEQYF. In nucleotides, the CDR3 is TGTGCCAGCAGCTTCGACAGGGGCCTTTCCTACGAGCAGTACTTC.

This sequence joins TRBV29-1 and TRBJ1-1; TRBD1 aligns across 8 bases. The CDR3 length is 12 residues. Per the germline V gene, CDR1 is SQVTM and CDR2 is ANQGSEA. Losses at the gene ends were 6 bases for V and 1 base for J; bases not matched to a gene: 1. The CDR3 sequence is CSVGTGNTEAFF. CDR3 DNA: TGCAGCGTAGGGACAGGGAACACTGAAGCTTTCTTT.

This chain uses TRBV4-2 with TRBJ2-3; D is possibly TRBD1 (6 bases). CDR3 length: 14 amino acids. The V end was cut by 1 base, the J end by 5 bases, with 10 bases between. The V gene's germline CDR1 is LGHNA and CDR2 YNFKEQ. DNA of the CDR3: TGTGCCAGCAGCCAAGGCGAGGGGGTAGATACGCAGTATTTT. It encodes CASSQGEGVDTQYF.

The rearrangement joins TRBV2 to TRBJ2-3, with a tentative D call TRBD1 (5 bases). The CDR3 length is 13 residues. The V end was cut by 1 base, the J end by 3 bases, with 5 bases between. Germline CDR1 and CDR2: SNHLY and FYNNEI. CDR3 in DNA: TGTGCCAGCAGTGAAGACAGGACAGATACGCAGTATTTT. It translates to CASSEDRTDTQYF.

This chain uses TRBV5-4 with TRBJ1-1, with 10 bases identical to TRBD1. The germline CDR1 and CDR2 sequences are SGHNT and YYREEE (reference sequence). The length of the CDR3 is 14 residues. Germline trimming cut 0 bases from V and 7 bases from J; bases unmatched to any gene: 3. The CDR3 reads CASSLGDRGHEAFF. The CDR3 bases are TGTGCCAGCAGCTTGGGGGACAGGGGACATGAAGCTTTCTTT.

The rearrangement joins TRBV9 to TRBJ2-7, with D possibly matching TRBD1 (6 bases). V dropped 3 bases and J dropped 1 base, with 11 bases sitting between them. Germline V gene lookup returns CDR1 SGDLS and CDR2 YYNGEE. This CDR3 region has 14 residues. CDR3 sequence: CASSGKQGSYEQYF. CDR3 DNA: TGTGCCAGCAGCGGGAAACAGGGTTCCTACGAGCAGTACTTC.

CDR3 nucleotide sequence: TGTGCCAGTAGTCGGACTGAAGCTTTCTTT. It is translated as CASSRTEAFF. V and J are TRBV19 and TRBJ1-1; no definite D call. CDR3 length: 10 amino acids. Trimming left V 5 bases short and J 5 bases short, with 3 bases between. CDR1 and CDR2 from the germline V gene are LNHDA and SQIVND (reference sequence).

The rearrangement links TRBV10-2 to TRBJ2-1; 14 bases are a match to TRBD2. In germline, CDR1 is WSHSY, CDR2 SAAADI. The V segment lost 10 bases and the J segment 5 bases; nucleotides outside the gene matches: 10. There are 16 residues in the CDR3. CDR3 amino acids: CATRGTSGSIDNEQFF. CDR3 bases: TGCGCCACCCGGGGGACTAGCGGGAGCATCGACAATGAGCAGTTCTTC.

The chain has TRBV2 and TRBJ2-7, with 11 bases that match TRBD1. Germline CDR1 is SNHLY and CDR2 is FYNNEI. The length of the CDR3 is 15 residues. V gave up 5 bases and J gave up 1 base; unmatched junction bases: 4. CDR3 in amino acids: CASSLGTGGSYEQYF. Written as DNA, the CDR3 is TGTGCCAGCAGTCTAGGGACAGGGGGATCCTACGAGCAGTACTTC.

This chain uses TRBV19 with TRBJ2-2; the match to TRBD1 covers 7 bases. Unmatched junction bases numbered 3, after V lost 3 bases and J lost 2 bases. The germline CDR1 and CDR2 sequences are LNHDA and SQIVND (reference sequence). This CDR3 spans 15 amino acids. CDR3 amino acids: CASSIGTVNTGELFF. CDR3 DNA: TGTGCCAGTAGTATCGGGACAGTCAACACCGGGGAGCTGTTTTTT.

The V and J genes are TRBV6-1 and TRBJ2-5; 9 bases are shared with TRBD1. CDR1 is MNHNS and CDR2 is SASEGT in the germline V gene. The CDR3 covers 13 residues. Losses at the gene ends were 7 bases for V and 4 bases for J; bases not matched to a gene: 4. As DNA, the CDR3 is TGTGCCAGCATCGGGACAGGGCGAGAGACCCAGTACTTC. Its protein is CASIGTGRETQYF.

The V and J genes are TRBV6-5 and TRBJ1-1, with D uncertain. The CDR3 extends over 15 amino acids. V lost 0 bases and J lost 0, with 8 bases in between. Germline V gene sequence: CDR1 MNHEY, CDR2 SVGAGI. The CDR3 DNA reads TGTGCCAGCAGTTACTCGAGAGGGTTGAACACTGAAGCTTTCTTT. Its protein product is CASSYSRGLNTEAFF.

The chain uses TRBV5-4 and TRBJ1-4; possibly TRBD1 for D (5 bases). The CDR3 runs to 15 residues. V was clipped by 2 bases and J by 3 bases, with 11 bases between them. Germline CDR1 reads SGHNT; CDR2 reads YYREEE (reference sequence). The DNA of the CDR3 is TGTGCCAGCAGCTTCCGGGGGAGGGCTAATGAAAAACTGTTTTTT. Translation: CASSFRGRANEKLFF.

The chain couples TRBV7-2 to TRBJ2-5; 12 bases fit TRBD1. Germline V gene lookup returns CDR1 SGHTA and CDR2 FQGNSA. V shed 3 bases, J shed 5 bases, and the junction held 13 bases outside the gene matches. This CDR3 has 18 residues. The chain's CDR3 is CASSLRIRDRGPVETQYF. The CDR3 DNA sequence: TGTGCCAGCAGCTTGAGAATCCGGGACAGGGGGCCGGTGGAGACCCAGTACTTC.

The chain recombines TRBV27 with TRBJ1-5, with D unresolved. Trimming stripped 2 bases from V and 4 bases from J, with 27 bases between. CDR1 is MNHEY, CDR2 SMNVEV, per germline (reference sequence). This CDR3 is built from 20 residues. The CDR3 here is CASSLTIRFSSTSSNQPQHF. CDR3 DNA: TGTGCCAGCAGTTTAACTATCCGGTTCAGCAGTACTTCCTCTAATCAGCCCCAGCATTTT.

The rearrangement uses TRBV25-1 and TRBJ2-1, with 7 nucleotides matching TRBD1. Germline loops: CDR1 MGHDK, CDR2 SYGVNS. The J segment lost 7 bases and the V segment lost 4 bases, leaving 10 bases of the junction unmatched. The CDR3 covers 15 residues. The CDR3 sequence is CASSGTGVLINEQFF. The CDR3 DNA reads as TGTGCCAGCAGTGGAACAGGGGTCTTGATTAATGAGCAGTTCTTC.

The CDR3 sequence is CASSSLSGGIRGISDGYTF. For the CDR3, the DNA is TGTGCCAGCAGCTCACTCTCGGGGGGGATCAGGGGGATAAGTGATGGCTACACCTTC. The chain couples TRBV5-6 to TRBJ1-2; 7 bases match TRBD1. CDR1 is SGHDT, CDR2 YYEEEE, per germline. Trimming removed 3 bases from V and 6 bases from J; junction bases left unmatched: 23. The length of the CDR3 is 19 residues.

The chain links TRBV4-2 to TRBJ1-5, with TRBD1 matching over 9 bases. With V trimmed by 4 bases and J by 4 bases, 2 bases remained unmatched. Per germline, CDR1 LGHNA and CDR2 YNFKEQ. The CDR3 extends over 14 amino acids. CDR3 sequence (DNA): TGTGCCAGCAGCCGGACAGGGGAGAATCAGCCCCAGCATTTT. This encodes CASSRTGENQPQHF.

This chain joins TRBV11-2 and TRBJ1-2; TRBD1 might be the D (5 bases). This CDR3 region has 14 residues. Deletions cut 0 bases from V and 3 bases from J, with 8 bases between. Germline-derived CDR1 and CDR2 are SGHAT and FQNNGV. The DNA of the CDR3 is TGTGCCAGCAGCTTAGACAGGGCTCACTATGGCTACACCTTC. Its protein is CASSLDRAHYGYTF.

The CDR3 region has the DNA TGTGCCAGCTCACCCATGACAGGGGAGGAGACAGATACGCAGTATTTT. Translated, it gives CASSPMTGEETDTQYF. The chain carries TRBV18 and TRBJ2-3, with 8 positions matching TRBD1. The germline V gene encodes CDR1 KGHSH and CDR2 LQKENI. The CDR3 contains 16 residues. J lost 3 bases, V lost 3 bases, and 8 bases had no gene match.

DNA of the CDR3: TGTGCCAGCAGCTTGACAGTCTCTGGGGCCAACGTCCTGACTTTC. This codes for CASSLTVSGANVLTF. This sequence joins TRBV11-3 and TRBJ2-6; TRBD1 is a possible D gene (5 bases). The CDR3 is 15 amino acids. With 3 bases removed from V and 0 bases from J, the gap between germline ends came to 6 bases. Germline lookup yields CDR1 SGHNT and CDR2 YENEEA.